This entry lists 3 T cell receptor beta chains sequenced from one sample in a study. One entry per CDR3 protein results from TCRdb running MiXCR on the RT-PCR reads. The sample yields about 700,000 distinct CDR3 sequences, 12% to 15% seen once. The sequenced material came from memory CD4+ T cells from blood. All receptors come from a female donor in good health, serving as a healthy control.

This clonotype was picked up a small number of times. V gene TRBV7-2 combines with J gene TRBJ2-1, with TRBD1 identical over 8 bases. From germline, CDR1 is SGHTA and CDR2 FQGNSA. This CDR3 has 16 residues. V shed 7 bases, J shed 4 bases, and the junction held 12 bases outside the gene matches. The CDR3 sequence is CASTQGATSLYNEQFF. The DNA of the CDR3 is TGTGCCAGCACGCAGGGGGCCACATCCCTATACAATGAGCAGTTCTTC.

The chain recombines TRBV11-3 with TRBJ2-1; TRBD2 matches at 8 bases. This CDR3 spans 17 amino acids. The germline V gene has CDR1 SGHNT and CDR2 YENEEA. Trimming cost V 5 bases and J 4 bases; bases outside gene matches: 13. CDR3 loop: CASSQFGGGGMYNEQFF. The CDR3 DNA reads as TGTGCCAGCAGCCAATTCGGGGGGGGAGGGATGTACAATGAGCAGTTCTTC.

This chain connects TRBV6-6 to TRBJ2-7, with D hard to call. Germline loops: CDR1 MNHNY, CDR2 SVGAGI (reference sequence). The CDR3 loop spans 12 amino acids. V was shortened by 5 bases and J by 4 bases, with 9 bases between the two germline ends. CDR3 nucleotides: TGTGCCAGCAGTCAACCGGAGTACGAGCAGTACTTC. This encodes CASSQPEYEQYF.